The 23 T cell receptor beta chains below all came from one sample that was sequenced in a study of OX40 agonist ivuxolimab in advanced cancers. Sequencing used immunoSEQ multiplex PCR; TCRdb keeps in-frame clones, though not all of them. The data contain 40,000 to 50,000 clones, about 88% of them singletons. The input for sequencing was CD4+ or CD8+ T cells sorted from blood, taken in a trial of the OX40 agonist ivuxolimab. The origin of the receptors is an adult with an advanced solid tumor such as melanoma, head and neck, liver or kidney cancer.

The rearrangement uses TRBV7-3 and TRBJ2-1; tentatively, D is TRBD1 or TRBD2 (5 bases each). CDR1 is SGHTA, CDR2 FQGTGA, per germline. This CDR3 has 17 residues. The V and J ends lost 2 bases and 8 bases respectively, with 22 bases between them. The CDR3 here is CASSLRGARELSDEQFF. In DNA, the CDR3 is TGTGCCAGCAGCTTACGGGGCGCCAGGGAGCTAAGCGATGAGCAGTTCTTC.

The CDR3 sequence: CASSVDRGRNNEQFF. The CDR3 DNA follows: TGCGCCAGCAGCGTCGACAGGGGGCGTAACAATGAGCAGTTCTTC. The chain recombines TRBV5-1 with TRBJ2-1, with TRBD1 matching 10 bases. V shed 4 bases and J 5 bases; nucleotides not matched to a gene: 6. This CDR3 comprises 15 residues. Germline loops: CDR1 SGHRS, CDR2 YFSETQ.

J is TRBJ1-6 and V is TRBV7-9, with a tentative D call TRBD1 (5 bases). The CDR3 has 16 amino acids. The germline CDR1 and CDR2 sequences are SEHNR and FQNEAQ (reference sequence). V gave up 5 bases and J gave up 8 bases, with 19 bases separating them. CDR3 loop: CASSQGVDKLYSPLHF. The CDR3 region has the DNA TGTGCCAGCAGCCAAGGGGTGGACAAACTTTATTCACCCCTCCACTTT.

V usage is TRBV7-2 and J usage is TRBJ2-5; TRBD2 matches at 9 bases. Losses at the gene ends were 3 bases for V and 5 bases for J; bases not matched to a gene: 7. CDR1 and CDR2 from the germline V gene are SGHTA and FQGNSA. This CDR3 has 15 amino acids. The DNA for the CDR3 is TGTGCCAGCAGCTTTCGGCGGGAGGGCCGGGAGACCCAGTACTTC. Amino acids: CASSFRREGRETQYF.

The chain has TRBV15 and TRBJ2-7; a possible D gene is TRBD1 (5 bases). CDR1 and CDR2 from the germline V gene are LNHNV and YYDKDF (reference sequence). The CDR3 length is 11 residues. V was cut by 9 bases and J by 3 bases, with 9 bases left in between. The CDR3 region has the DNA TGTGCCACGGGGCAGGGCTACGAGCAGTACTTC. It is translated as CATGQGYEQYF.

The J gene is TRBJ2-3, the V gene TRBV7-9; 8 positions agree with TRBD2. V lost 1 base to trimming and J lost 2 bases; unmatched junction nucleotides: 5. Germline lookup yields CDR1 SEHNR and CDR2 FQNEAQ (reference sequence). CDR3 length: 16 residues. CDR3 amino acids: CASSLGLAGSTDTQYF. The DNA for the CDR3 is TGTGCCAGCAGCTTAGGTCTAGCGGGCTCCACAGATACGCAGTATTTT.

V is TRBV7-9 and J is TRBJ2-1, with 7 bases that match TRBD2. After removal of 5 bases from V and 2 bases from J, the junction contained 6 bases not matched to a gene. CDR1 is SEHNR, CDR2 FQNEAQ, per germline (reference sequence). The CDR3 consists of 15 residues. DNA of the CDR3: TGTGCCAGCAGCCCGGCGGGAGCCCCCTACAATGAGCAGTTCTTC. Residues: CASSPAGAPYNEQFF. The full variable domain, with the rest looked up from reference TRBV7-9 and TRBJ2-1, is DTGVSQNPRHKITKRGQNVTFRCDPISEHNRLYWYRQTLGQGPEFLTYFQNEAQLEKSRLLSDRFSAERPKGSFSTLEIQRTEQGDSAMYLCASSPAGAPYNEQFFGPGTRLTVL.

This clone was counted a few times. This rearrangement joins TRBV7-6 to TRBJ2-7; D gene ambiguous. With 4 bases removed from V and 0 bases from J, the gap between germline ends came to 10 bases. The CDR3 runs to 14 residues. CDR1 SGHVS and CDR2 FNYEAQ come from the germline V gene. As DNA, the CDR3 is TGTGCCAGCAGCTCCTACGAGAGCTCCTACGAGCAGTACTTC. This codes for CASSSYESSYEQYF.

The chain links TRBV5-5 to TRBJ1-1; possible D gene TRBD1, 6 bases. CDR1 is SGHKS and CDR2 is YYEKEE in the germline V gene (reference sequence). The ends were cut back, 1 base at V and 3 bases at J, with 10 bases in the middle. The CDR3 extends over 14 amino acids. The CDR3 nucleotides read TGTGCCAGCAGCTTGCGGGGGGCGGACACTGAAGCTTTCTTT. This gives the protein CASSLRGADTEAFF.

This rearrangement joins TRBV4-1 to TRBJ2-2; perhaps TRBD1 as D (5 bases). CDR1 is MGHRA, CDR2 YSYEKL, per germline. Trimming shortened V by 4 bases and J by 2 bases, and 8 bases separated the two germline ends. The CDR3 runs to 14 residues. CDR3: CASSPTENTGELFF. The CDR3 region has the DNA TGCGCCAGCAGCCCGACAGAAAACACCGGGGAGCTGTTTTTT.

The rearrangement links TRBV11-2 to TRBJ2-7; 7 bases match TRBD2. Germline CDR1 reads SGHAT; CDR2 reads FQNNGV. With V trimmed by 5 bases and J by 6 bases, 10 bases remained unmatched. The CDR3 is 14 residues long. Written as DNA, the CDR3 is TGTGCCAGCAGCCAGGGACTACTCTCTTCCGAGCAGTACTTC. Its protein is CASSQGLLSSEQYF.

The V gene is TRBV7-9, the J gene TRBJ2-7; 8 nucleotides line up with TRBD1. Per the germline V gene, CDR1 is SEHNR and CDR2 is FQNEAQ (reference sequence). The J segment lost 0 bases and the V segment lost 5 bases, leaving 6 bases of the junction unmatched. This CDR3 has 15 residues. CDR3: CASSHRDRSSYEQYF. In DNA form, the CDR3 reads TGTGCCAGCAGCCACCGGGACAGGAGCTCCTACGAGCAGTACTTC.

V and J are TRBV4-1 and TRBJ2-7, with D perhaps matching TRBD2 (5 bases). V shed 4 bases and J shed 2 bases, with 15 bases lying between them. The CDR3 runs 15 residues. The germline V gene has CDR1 MGHRA and CDR2 YSYEKL. The CDR3 coding sequence is TGCGCCAGCAGCCCTAGAGGTGGGCGGGCCTACGAGCAGTACTTC. Protein sequence: CASSPRGGRAYEQYF.

This clone was detected only a few times. The rearrangement links TRBV28 to TRBJ1-1; the D gene is possibly TRBD1 (5 bases). V was trimmed by 3 bases and J by 3 bases, leaving 14 bases between them. Germline CDR1 reads MDHEN; CDR2 reads SYDVKM. The CDR3 consists of 15 residues. CDR3 in amino acids: CASSFDGWGDTEAFF. The DNA of the CDR3 is TGTGCCAGCAGTTTTGACGGCTGGGGGGACACTGAAGCTTTCTTT.

The rearrangement joins TRBV5-1 to TRBJ1-2, with 11 bases lining up with TRBD1. Germline V lookup: CDR1 SGHRS, CDR2 YFSETQ. This CDR3 is 16 amino acids long. Trimming removed 0 bases from V and 6 bases from J; junction bases left unmatched: 7. CDR3 sequence reads: CASSLAGTGGRNGYTF. As DNA, the CDR3 is TGCGCCAGCAGCTTGGCTGGGACAGGGGGTCGAAATGGCTACACCTTC.

The gene calls are TRBV7-9 and TRBJ1-2, with no clear D. This CDR3 is 14 amino acids long. V shed 4 bases and J shed 3 bases, with 12 bases lying between them. Germline-derived CDR1 and CDR2 are SEHNR and FQNEAQ (reference sequence). In DNA, the CDR3 is TGTGCCAGCAGCTCACCAGCGCCGCACTATGGCTACACCTTC. It translates to CASSSPAPHYGYTF.

This clone appeared once. The CDR3 here is CAWSSGVRPLEAFF. The CDR3 DNA reads TGTGCCTGGAGTTCCGGAGTCAGGCCCCTGGAAGCTTTCTTT. This sequence joins TRBV30 and TRBJ1-1; D is undetermined. CDR1 is GTSNPN and CDR2 is SVGIG in the germline V gene (reference sequence). This CDR3 contains 14 residues. V lost 2 bases, J lost 8 bases, and 18 bases lay in between.

V usage is TRBV15 and J usage is TRBJ2-2, with D unresolved. The CDR3 runs to 13 residues. CDR1 is LNHNV and CDR2 is YYDKDF in the germline V gene (reference sequence). Trimming left V 4 bases short and J 5 bases short, with 8 bases between. The CDR3 region has the DNA TGTGCCACCAGCATTTCCAGGACCGGGGAGCTGTTTTTT. Protein product: CATSISRTGELFF.

V usage is TRBV28 and J usage is TRBJ1-2; no clear D. CDR3 length: 14 residues. Trimming removed 0 bases from V and 4 bases from J, with 9 bases in between. Germline-derived CDR1 and CDR2 are MDHEN and SYDVKM. In nucleotides, the CDR3 is TGTGCCAGCAGTTTATGGGCCCAGAGCTATGGCTACACCTTC. It is translated as CASSLWAQSYGYTF.

The CDR3 sequence is CASTPQRAPTGETQYF. DNA of the CDR3: TGTGCCAGCACCCCTCAGAGGGCGCCAACAGGAGAGACCCAGTACTTC. This chain connects TRBV7-9 to TRBJ2-5; D may correspond to TRBD1 or TRBD2 (5 bases each). Germline V gene data show CDR1 as SEHNR and CDR2 as FQNEAQ (reference sequence). This CDR3 region has 16 residues. Trimming shortened V by 7 bases and J by 4 bases, and 22 bases separated the two germline ends.

The J gene is TRBJ2-1, the V gene TRBV27; the D is unclear. Trimming stripped 4 bases from V and 4 bases from J, with 14 bases between. The CDR3 length is 15 residues. The germline gives CDR1 MNHEY, CDR2 SMNVEV (reference sequence). CDR3 sequence: CASSWGNPLYNEQFF. DNA for the CDR3: TGTGCCAGCAGTTGGGGTAACCCCCTATACAATGAGCAGTTCTTC.

CDR3 sequence reads: CASNQGANTEAFF. The DNA of the CDR3 is TGTGCCAGCAACCAGGGGGCTAACACTGAAGCTTTCTTT. V usage is TRBV6-5 and J usage is TRBJ1-1, with TRBD1 matching 8 bases. Germline CDR1 MNHEY, CDR2 SVGAGI. The V segment lost 7 bases and the J segment 2 bases; nucleotides outside the gene matches: 3. The CDR3 spans 13 residues.

The J gene is TRBJ2-1, the V gene TRBV9; 9 bases align to TRBD2. Germline assignment: CDR1 SGDLS and CDR2 YYNGEE. The CDR3 runs to 15 residues. V gave up 0 bases and J gave up 9 bases; unmatched junction bases: 7. CDR3 sequence (DNA): TGTGCCAGCAGCGTAGCTCGCGGGAGGGCCAGTGAGCAGTTCTTC. The encoded protein is CASSVARGRASEQFF.